Shown below are 6 T cell receptor beta chains from a single sample sequenced in a study of blood T cell repertoires in COVID-19. This table comes from immunoSEQ multiplex PCR, and its TCRdb copy is limited to in-frame clones, with some not included. The table has 150,000 to 200,000 clones, about three quarters seen once; the top ten hold roughly 28%. The sequenced sample was peripheral blood. The receptor source for this set is a woman aged 65 to 85 with acute or convalescent COVID-19.

The chain carries TRBV5-4 and TRBJ2-7; a weak D match, TRBD1 (5 bases). From germline, CDR1 is SGHNT and CDR2 YYREEE (reference sequence). The CDR3 has 13 residues. The V end lost 3 bases, the J end lost 9 bases, and 16 bases lay between the germline ends. The DNA of the CDR3 is TGTGCCAGCAGCTCCGCAGGGAAAGCTGGGCAGTACTTC. It yields the protein CASSSAGKAGQYF.

This clone showed up just a few times. The chain employs TRBV9 and TRBJ2-2, with TRBD2 matching over 10 bases. The junction had 18 bases not matched to a gene; V was cut back by 10 bases and J by 3 bases. The CDR3 is made up of 18 amino acids. The germline gives CDR1 SGDLS, CDR2 YYNGEE. The CDR3 reads CARQGRVSGRTYTGELFF. The CDR3 DNA is TGTGCCCGCCAGGGCAGAGTTAGCGGGAGGACATACACCGGGGAGCTGTTTTTT. Using reference TRBV9 and TRBJ2-2 for the parts outside the CDR3, the full variable domain is DSGVTQTPKHLITATGQRVTLRCSPRSGDLSVYWYQQSLDQGLQFLIQYYNGEERAKGNILERFSAQQFPDLHSELNLSSLELGDSALYFCARQGRVSGRTYTGELFFGEGSRLTVL.

The chain uses TRBV20-1 and TRBJ1-5; TRBD1 matches 8 bases. This CDR3 region has 17 residues. Per the germline V gene, CDR1 is DFQATT and CDR2 is SNEGSKA (reference sequence). V was pared by 3 bases and J by 4 bases, with 14 bases of the junction left unmatched. The CDR3 region is CSASKTELRQGNQPQHF. The CDR3 nucleotides read TGCAGTGCTAGTAAAACAGAATTGAGACAGGGGAATCAGCCCCAGCATTTT.

J is TRBJ2-7 and V is TRBV30, with TRBD1 matching 8 bases. V trimming: 2 bases; J trimming: 6 bases; junction bases outside the gene matches: 6. Germline V lookup: CDR1 GTSNPN, CDR2 SVGIG (reference sequence). This CDR3 comprises 13 residues. The CDR3 reads CAWSLHRGFEQYF. The CDR3 region has the DNA TGTGCCTGGAGTTTGCACAGGGGGTTCGAGCAGTACTTC.

The rearrangement uses TRBV7-2 and TRBJ1-2; D perhaps matches TRBD1 (6 bases). The length of the CDR3 is 12 residues. Germline CDR1 SGHTA, CDR2 FQGNSA. With 9 bases removed from V and 4 bases from J, the gap between germline ends came to 12 bases. CDR3 coding DNA: TGTGCCAGTGCAGGGGATCGCTATGGCTACACCTTC. Its translation is CASAGDRYGYTF. The variable domain in full, with the rest retrieved from reference TRBV7-2 and TRBJ1-2, is GAGVSQSPSNKVTEKGKDVELRCDPISGHTALYWYRQSLGQGLEFLIYFQGNSAPDKSGLPSDRFSAERTGGSVSTLTIQRTQQEDSAVYLCASAGDRYGYTFGSGTRLTVV.

The V gene is TRBV6-6, the J gene TRBJ2-7, with D possibly being TRBD2 (6 bases). This CDR3 region has 16 residues. V gave up 2 bases and J gave up 4 bases, with 18 bases separating them. Germline CDR1 is MNHNY and CDR2 is SVGAGI (reference sequence). DNA for the CDR3: TGTGCCAGCAGTTACGGGACTGGGCCTATAGGATACGAGCAGTACTTC. Encoded protein: CASSYGTGPIGYEQYF.